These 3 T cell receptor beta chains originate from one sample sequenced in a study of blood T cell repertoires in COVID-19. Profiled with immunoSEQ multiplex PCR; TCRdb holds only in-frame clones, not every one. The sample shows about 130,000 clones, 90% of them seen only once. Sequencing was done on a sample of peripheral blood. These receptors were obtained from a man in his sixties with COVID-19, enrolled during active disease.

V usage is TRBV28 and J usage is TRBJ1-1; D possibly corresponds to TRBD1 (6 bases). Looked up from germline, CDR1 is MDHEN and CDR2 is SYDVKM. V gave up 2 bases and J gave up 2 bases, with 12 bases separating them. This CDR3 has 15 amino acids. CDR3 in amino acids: CASSLRGHTNTEAFF. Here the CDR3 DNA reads TGTGCCAGCAGTTTACGGGGACATACAAACACTGAAGCTTTCTTT.

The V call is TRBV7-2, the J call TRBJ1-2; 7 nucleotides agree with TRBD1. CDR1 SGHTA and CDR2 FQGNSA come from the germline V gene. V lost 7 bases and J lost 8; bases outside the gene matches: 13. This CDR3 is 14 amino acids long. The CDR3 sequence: CASIPDRAQPGYTF. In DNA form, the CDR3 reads TGTGCCAGCATCCCCGACAGGGCCCAACCCGGCTACACCTTC.

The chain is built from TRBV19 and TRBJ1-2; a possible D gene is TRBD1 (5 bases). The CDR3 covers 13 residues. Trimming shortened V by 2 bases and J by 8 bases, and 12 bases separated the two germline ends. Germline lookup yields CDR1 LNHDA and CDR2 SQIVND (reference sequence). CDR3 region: CASSIRGVHGYTF. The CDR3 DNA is TGTGCCAGTAGTATAAGGGGTGTCCACGGCTACACCTTC.